A selection of T cell receptor beta chains follows, all from one sample in a study of blood T cell repertoires in COVID-19. The data were produced by immunoSEQ multiplex PCR, yet TCRdb's version contains in-frame clones alone and is incomplete. The sample includes fewer than 250,000 clones, 86% of them seen just once. The material sequenced was peripheral blood. Source of these receptors: a woman of 80 years or more with COVID-19, enrolled during active disease. Both conserved end residues are part of each CDR3. Each record gives: clone size, V gene, J gene, D gene, CDR3 protein, CDR3 DNA. A D gene is named only where the DNA matches it firmly. Expanded clones are given a class, and other clones once, few, many or no size at all.

clone size: -
V gene: TRBV7-2
J gene: TRBJ2-1
D gene: TRBD2
CDR3 protein: CGSRLAGYNEQFF
CDR3 DNA: TGTGGGAGTCGACTAGCGGGGTACAATGAGCAGTTCTTC

clone size: -
V gene: TRBV6-6
J gene: TRBJ2-5
D gene: TRBD1
CDR3 protein: CASSYGQGTASETQYF
CDR3 DNA: TGTGCCAGCAGTTACGGACAGGGGACGGCGTCAGAGACCCAGTACTTC

clone size: -
V gene: TRBV15
J gene: TRBJ1-4
D gene: -
CDR3 protein: CATSREGKGVKEKLFF
CDR3 DNA: TGTGCCACCAGCAGAGAAGGTAAGGGAGTAAAGGAAAAACTGTTTTTT

clone size: -
V gene: TRBV4-3
J gene: TRBJ1-1
D gene: -
CDR3 protein: CASSQETGIGAEAFF
CDR3 DNA: TGCGCCAGCAGCCAAGAAACAGGGATAGGAGCTGAAGCTTTCTTT

clone size: -
V gene: TRBV15
J gene: TRBJ1-4
D gene: -
CDR3 protein: CATSREVTANEKLFF
CDR3 DNA: TGTGCCACCAGCAGAGAGGTAACGGCTAATGAAAAACTGTTTTTT

clone size: -
V gene: TRBV2
J gene: TRBJ2-5
D gene: TRBD1
CDR3 protein: CASSEAGGQGFVETQYF
CDR3 DNA: TGTGCCAGCAGTGAAGCTGGGGGACAGGGGTTTGTAGAGACCCAGTACTTC

clone size: -
V gene: TRBV5-8
J gene: TRBJ1-1
D gene: -
CDR3 protein: CASSFGFMNTEAFF
CDR3 DNA: TGTGCCAGCAGCTTTGGCTTCATGAACACTGAAGCTTTCTTT

clone size: once
V gene: TRBV3-1/TRBV3-2
J gene: TRBJ1-5
D gene: TRBD1
CDR3 protein: CASSQEPGQENQPQHF
CDR3 DNA: TGTGCCAGCAGCCAAGAACCGGGACAGGAGAATCAGCCCCAGCATTTT

clone size: -
V gene: TRBV28
J gene: TRBJ2-7
D gene: -
CDR3 protein: CASSLSLRAGGDEQYF
CDR3 DNA: TGTGCCAGCAGTTTATCTCTTCGGGCGGGCGGGGATGAGCAGTACTTC

clone size: -
V gene: TRBV7-7
J gene: TRBJ2-5
D gene: -
CDR3 protein: CASSLDQGVAETQYF
CDR3 DNA: TGTGCTAGCAGCTTAGACCAAGGAGTGGCCGAGACCCAGTACTTC

clone size: -
V gene: TRBV19
J gene: TRBJ1-2
D gene: -
CDR3 protein: CASTGGYGYTF
CDR3 DNA: TGTGCCAGTACGGGAGGATATGGCTACACCTTC

clone size: -
V gene: TRBV10-3
J gene: TRBJ1-5
D gene: -
CDR3 protein: CAISEQQGPNQPQHF
CDR3 DNA: TGTGCCATCAGTGAACAGCAGGGCCCGAATCAGCCCCAGCATTTT

clone size: -
V gene: TRBV7-8
J gene: TRBJ2-7
D gene: TRBD2
CDR3 protein: CASSWGLAGAYEQYF
CDR3 DNA: TGTGCCAGCAGCTGGGGACTAGCGGGGGCCTACGAGCAGTACTTC

clone size: few
V gene: TRBV9
J gene: TRBJ2-3
D gene: -
CDR3 protein: CASSAGTRNKDTQYF
CDR3 DNA: TGTGCCAGCAGCGCCGGGACAAGGAACAAAGATACGCAGTATTTT